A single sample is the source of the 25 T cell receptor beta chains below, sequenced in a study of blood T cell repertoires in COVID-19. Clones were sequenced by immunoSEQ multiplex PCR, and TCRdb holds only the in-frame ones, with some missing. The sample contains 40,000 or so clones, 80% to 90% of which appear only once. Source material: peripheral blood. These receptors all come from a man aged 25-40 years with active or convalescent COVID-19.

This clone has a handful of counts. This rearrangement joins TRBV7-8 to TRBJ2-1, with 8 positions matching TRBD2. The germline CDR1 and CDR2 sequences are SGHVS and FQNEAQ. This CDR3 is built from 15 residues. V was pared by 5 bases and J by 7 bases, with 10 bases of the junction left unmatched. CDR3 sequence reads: CASSILAGSLNEQFF. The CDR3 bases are TGTGCCAGCAGCATATTAGCGGGAAGTTTAAATGAGCAGTTCTTC. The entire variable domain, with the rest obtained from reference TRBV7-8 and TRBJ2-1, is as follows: GAGVSQSPRYKVAKRGQDVALRCDPISGHVSLFWYQQALGQGPEFLTYFQNEAQLDKSGLPSDRFFAERPEGSVSTLKIQRTQQEDSAVYLCASSILAGSLNEQFFGPGTRLTVL.

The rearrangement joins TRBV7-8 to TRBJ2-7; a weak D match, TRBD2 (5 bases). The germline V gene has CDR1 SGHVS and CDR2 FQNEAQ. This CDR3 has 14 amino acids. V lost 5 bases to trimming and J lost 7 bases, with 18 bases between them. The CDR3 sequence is CASSTRTRSGEQYF. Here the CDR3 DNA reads TGTGCCAGCAGCACCCGGACTCGATCGGGGGAGCAGTACTTC.

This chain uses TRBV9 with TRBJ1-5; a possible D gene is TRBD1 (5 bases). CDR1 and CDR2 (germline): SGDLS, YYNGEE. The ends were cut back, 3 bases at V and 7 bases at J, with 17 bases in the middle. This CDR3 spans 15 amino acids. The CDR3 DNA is TGTGCCAGCAGCGGCGGGGGGGATTTAGGCCAGCCCCAGCATTTT. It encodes CASSGGGDLGQPQHF.

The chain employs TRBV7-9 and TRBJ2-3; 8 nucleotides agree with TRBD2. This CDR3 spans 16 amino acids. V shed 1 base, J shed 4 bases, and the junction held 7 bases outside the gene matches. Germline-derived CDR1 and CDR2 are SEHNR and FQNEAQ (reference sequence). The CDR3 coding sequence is TGTGCCAGCAGCTTAGGAAGCGGGAGAAGGGCAGATACGCAGTATTTT. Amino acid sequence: CASSLGSGRRADTQYF.

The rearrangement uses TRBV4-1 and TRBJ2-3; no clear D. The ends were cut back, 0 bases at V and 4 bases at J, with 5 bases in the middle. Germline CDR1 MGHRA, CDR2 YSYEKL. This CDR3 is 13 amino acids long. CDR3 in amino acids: CASSQDRPDTQYF. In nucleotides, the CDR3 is TGCGCCAGCAGCCAAGATCGTCCAGATACGCAGTATTTT.

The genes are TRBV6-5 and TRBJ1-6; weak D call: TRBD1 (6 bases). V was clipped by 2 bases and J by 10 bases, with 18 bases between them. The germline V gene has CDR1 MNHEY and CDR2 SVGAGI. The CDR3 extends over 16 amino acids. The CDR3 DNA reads TGTGCCAGCAGTTACCTAACCGGGACAAACGGGTCACCCCTCCACTTT. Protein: CASSYLTGTNGSPLHF.

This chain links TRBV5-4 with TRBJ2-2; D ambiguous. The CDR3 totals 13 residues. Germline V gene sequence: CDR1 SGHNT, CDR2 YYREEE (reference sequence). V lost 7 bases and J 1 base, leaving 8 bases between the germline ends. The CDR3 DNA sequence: TGTGCCAGCGGAGTGATGAACACCGGGGAGCTGTTTTTT. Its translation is CASGVMNTGELFF.

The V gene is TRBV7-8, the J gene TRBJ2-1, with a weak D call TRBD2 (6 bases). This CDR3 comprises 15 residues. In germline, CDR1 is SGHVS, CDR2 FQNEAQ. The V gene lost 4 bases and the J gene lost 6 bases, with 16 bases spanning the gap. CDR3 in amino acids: CASSSRDSAGNEQFF. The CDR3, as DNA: TGTGCCAGCAGCTCCCGGGACTCCGCCGGCAATGAGCAGTTCTTC.

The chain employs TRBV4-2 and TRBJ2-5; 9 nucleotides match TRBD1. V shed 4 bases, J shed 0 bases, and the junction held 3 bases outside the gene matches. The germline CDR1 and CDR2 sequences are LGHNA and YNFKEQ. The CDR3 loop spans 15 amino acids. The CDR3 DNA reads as TGTGCCAGCAGCCTGGACAGGGGCGACCAAGAGACCCAGTACTTC. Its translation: CASSLDRGDQETQYF.

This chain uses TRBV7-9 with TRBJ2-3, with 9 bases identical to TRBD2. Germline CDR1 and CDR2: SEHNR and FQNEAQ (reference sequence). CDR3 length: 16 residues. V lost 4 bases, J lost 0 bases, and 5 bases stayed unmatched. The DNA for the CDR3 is TGTGCCAGCAGCTCTCGGCTAGCGGGGAGCACAGATACGCAGTATTTT. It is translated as CASSSRLAGSTDTQYF. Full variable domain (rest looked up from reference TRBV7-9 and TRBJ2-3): DTGVSQNPRHKITKRGQNVTFRCDPISEHNRLYWYRQTLGQGPEFLTYFQNEAQLEKSRLLSDRFSAERPKGSFSTLEIQRTEQGDSAMYLCASSSRLAGSTDTQYFGPGTRLTVL.

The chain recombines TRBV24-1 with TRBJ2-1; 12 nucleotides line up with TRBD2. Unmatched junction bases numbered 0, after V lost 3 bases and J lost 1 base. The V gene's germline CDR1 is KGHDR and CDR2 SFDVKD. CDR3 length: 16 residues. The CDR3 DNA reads TGTGCCACCAGTGATGGACTAGCGGGATCCTACAATGAGCAGTTCTTC. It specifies CATSDGLAGSYNEQFF.

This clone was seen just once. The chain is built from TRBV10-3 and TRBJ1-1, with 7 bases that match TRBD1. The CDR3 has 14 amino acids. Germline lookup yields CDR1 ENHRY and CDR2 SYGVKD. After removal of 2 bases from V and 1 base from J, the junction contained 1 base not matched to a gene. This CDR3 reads CAISENRGNTEAFF. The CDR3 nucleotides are TGTGCCATCAGTGAGAACAGGGGGAACACTGAAGCTTTCTTT.

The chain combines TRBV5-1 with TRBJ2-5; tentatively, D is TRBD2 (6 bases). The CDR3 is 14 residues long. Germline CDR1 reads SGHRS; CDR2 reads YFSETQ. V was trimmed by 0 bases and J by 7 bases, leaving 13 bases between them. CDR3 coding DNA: TGCGCCAGCAGCTTGGGGAGGGGAAGCGGGACCCAGTACTTC. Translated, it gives CASSLGRGSGTQYF.

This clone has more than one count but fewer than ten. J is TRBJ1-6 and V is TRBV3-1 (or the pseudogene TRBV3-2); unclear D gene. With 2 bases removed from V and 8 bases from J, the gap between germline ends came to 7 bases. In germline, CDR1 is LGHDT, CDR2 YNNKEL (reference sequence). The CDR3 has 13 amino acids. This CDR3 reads CASSQLSHSPLHF. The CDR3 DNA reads TGTGCCAGCAGCCAACTTTCCCATTCACCCCTCCACTTT.

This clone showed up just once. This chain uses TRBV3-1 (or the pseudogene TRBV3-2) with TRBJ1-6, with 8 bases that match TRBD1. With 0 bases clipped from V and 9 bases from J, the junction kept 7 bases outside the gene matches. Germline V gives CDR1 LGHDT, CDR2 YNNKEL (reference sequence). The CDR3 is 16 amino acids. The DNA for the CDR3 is TGTGCCAGCAGCCAAGATCCTACAGGGGGAGGTTCACCCCTCCACTTT. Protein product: CASSQDPTGGGSPLHF.

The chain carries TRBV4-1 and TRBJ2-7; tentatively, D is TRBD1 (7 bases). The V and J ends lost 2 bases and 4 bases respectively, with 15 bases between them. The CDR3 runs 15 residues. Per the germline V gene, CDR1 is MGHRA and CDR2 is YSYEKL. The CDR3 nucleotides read TGCGCCAGCAGCCAACGACAGGGAGGTTTATACGAGCAGTACGTC. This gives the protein CASSQRQGGLYEQYV.

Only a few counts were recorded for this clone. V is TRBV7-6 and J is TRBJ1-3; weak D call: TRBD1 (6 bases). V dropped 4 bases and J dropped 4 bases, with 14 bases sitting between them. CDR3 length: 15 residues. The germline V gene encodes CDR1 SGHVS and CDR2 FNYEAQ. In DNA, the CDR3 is TGTGCCAGCAGCTCAACCACAGGGATCGGAAACACCATATATTTT. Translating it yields CASSSTTGIGNTIYF.

The CDR3 DNA is TGTGCCAGCAGCTTAGTGGGACAGGGTTACAATGAGCAGTTCTTC. Its protein product is CASSLVGQGYNEQFF. The chain links TRBV7-8 to TRBJ2-1; 9 nucleotides match TRBD1. V was pared by 1 base and J by 4 bases, with 2 bases of the junction left unmatched. This CDR3 comprises 15 residues. The germline V gene has CDR1 SGHVS and CDR2 FQNEAQ. The full variable domain, in which reference TRBV7-8 and TRBJ2-1 provide the parts outside the CDR3, is GAGVSQSPRYKVAKRGQDVALRCDPISGHVSLFWYQQALGQGPEFLTYFQNEAQLDKSGLPSDRFFAERPEGSVSTLKIQRTQQEDSAVYLCASSLVGQGYNEQFFGPGTRLTVL.

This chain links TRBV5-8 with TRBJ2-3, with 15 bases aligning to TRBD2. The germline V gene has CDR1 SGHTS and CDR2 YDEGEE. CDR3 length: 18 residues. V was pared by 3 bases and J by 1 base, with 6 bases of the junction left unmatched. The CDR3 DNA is TGTGCCAGCAGCTATCCGGGACTAGCGGGAGGACGCACAGATACGCAGTATTTT. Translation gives CASSYPGLAGGRTDTQYF.

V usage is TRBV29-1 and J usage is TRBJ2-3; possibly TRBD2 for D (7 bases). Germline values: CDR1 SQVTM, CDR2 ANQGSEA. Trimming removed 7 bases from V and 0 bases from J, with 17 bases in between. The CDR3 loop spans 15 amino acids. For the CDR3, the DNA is TGCAGCGCCCGGGGGGCGGGAACTAGCACAGATACGCAGTATTTT. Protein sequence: CSARGAGTSTDTQYF.

The CDR3 DNA reads TGCAGCGTTGAGGAAGTATACAGGGGAATGAACACTGAAGCTTTCTTT. It is translated as CSVEEVYRGMNTEAFF. This chain uses TRBV29-1 with TRBJ1-1; TRBD1 aligns across 7 bases. This CDR3 has 16 amino acids. With V trimmed by 3 bases and J by 0 bases, 10 bases remained unmatched. The germline gives CDR1 SQVTM, CDR2 ANQGSEA. Variable domain in full (rest from reference TRBV29-1 and TRBJ1-1): SAVISQKPSRDICQRGTSLTIQCQVDSQVTMMFWYRQQPGQSLTLIATANQGSEATYESGFVIDKFPISRPNLTFSTLTVSNMSPEDSSIYLCSVEEVYRGMNTEAFFGQGTRLTVV.

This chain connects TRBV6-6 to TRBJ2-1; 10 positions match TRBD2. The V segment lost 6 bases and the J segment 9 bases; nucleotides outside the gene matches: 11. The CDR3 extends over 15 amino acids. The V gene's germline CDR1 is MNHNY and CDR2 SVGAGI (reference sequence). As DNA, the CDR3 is TGTGCCAGCAGAGATACTAGCGGGAATCGGGGTGAGCAGTTCTTC. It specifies CASRDTSGNRGEQFF.

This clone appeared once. CDR3 DNA: TGTGCCAGCAGTGAGGAAGGACAAATATACGAGCAGTACTTC. This codes for CASSEEGQIYEQYF. The rearrangement joins TRBV6-1 to TRBJ2-7; D possibly corresponds to TRBD1 (5 bases). Trimming shortened V by 3 bases and J by 4 bases, and 13 bases separated the two germline ends. This CDR3 has 14 amino acids. In germline, CDR1 is MNHNS, CDR2 SASEGT.

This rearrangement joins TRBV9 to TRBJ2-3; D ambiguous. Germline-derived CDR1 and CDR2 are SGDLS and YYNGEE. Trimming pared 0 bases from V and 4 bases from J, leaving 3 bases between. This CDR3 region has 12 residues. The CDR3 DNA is TGTGCCAGCAGCGTAGAGCCAGATACGCAGTATTTT. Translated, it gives CASSVEPDTQYF.

The CDR3 nucleotides read TGTGCCAGCAGCTTATTTCCAGCGGGGGGCCACACAGATACGCAGTATTTT. The encoded protein is CASSLFPAGGHTDTQYF. The chain is built from TRBV11-2 and TRBJ2-3, with TRBD2 matching 9 bases. Germline CDR1 is SGHAT and CDR2 is FQNNGV. The CDR3 is 17 amino acids. J lost 2 bases, V lost 2 bases, and 8 bases had no gene match. The entire variable domain, with the rest obtained from reference TRBV11-2 and TRBJ2-3, is as follows: EAGVAQSPRYKIIEKRQSVAFWCNPISGHATLYWYQQILGQGPKLLIQFQNNGVVDDSQLPKDRFSAERLKGVDSTLKIQPAKLEDSAVYLCASSLFPAGGHTDTQYFGPGTRLTVL.